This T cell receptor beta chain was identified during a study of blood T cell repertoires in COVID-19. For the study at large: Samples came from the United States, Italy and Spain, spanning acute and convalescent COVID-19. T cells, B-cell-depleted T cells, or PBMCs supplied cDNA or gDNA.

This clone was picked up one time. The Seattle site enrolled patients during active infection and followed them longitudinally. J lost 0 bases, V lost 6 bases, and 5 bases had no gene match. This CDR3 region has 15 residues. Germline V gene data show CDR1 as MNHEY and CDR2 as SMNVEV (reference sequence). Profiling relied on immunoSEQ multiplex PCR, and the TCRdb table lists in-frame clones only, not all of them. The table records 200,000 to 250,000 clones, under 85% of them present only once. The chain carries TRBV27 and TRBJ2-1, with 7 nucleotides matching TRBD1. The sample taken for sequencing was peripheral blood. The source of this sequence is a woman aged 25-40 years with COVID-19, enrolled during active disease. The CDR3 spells CASSPTGSSYNEQFF. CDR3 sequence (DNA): TGTGCCAGCAGCCCGACAGGGAGCTCCTACAATGAGCAGTTCTTC.